The sequence of this T cell receptor (beta chain) was determined in a study of T cell responses to AZD1222 COVID-19 vaccine (dated by TCRdb to the early 2020s). Notes on the research overall: Because spike-specific TCR depth and breadth did not differ between the two schedules, AZD1222 recipients who got a second dose at roughly 4 weeks were pooled with those who got a second dose at roughly 12 weeks. TCR sequencing covered over 230 trial participants: nearly 210 given two doses of AZD1222 and around 26 given two doses of MenACWY control vaccine. Enrollment into the trials was organized by age into subgroups of 18-55, 56-69 and 70-plus years, and those subgroups contained approximately 160, 26 and 62 TCR-sequenced participants, respectively.

What the time point label conveys for this sample: baseline before first vaccination. The vaccinee samples were drawn from two UK trials, COV001 and COV002, one of which was a single-blind randomized controlled phase 2/3 trial testing AZD1222 (ChAdOx1 nCoV-19) in healthy adults. For TCRbeta chain sequencing, PBMC samples from trial participants were taken at day 0 and at day 28 after the second dose. Here is what the overall study found, with its caveats: The whole spike protein was spanned by vaccine-associated CD4 TCRs, and dominant responses were seen in regions 160-218 and 743-854. Nearly half of unique spike-specific TCRs reportedly recognized epitopes outside regions mutated in the B.1.351 and B.1.1.7 variants. Because no samples from the day 14 peak response were available, repertoires could be characterized only after the peak T cell response. Conclusions about previously exposed vaccinees are limited, since just a handful of AZD1222 recipients were seropositive for SARS-CoV-2 at baseline. The 56-69-year group was small, and its depth increase did not reach significance, likely because of low power. After two AZD1222 doses, both the breadth and the depth of spike-specific TCRs were significantly higher than at day 0 and than in MenACWY recipients. Participants were mostly white British, with more females than males. The authors suggested clonal diversity may have been underestimated.

Trimming accounts for 6 bases at V and 3 bases at J, while the number of junction bases matched to no gene is 2. From the cysteine through the phenylalanine, the CDR3 covers 15 amino acids. CDR3 DNA only is kept here, 45 bases in frame from base 1. CDR1 ENHRY and CDR2 SYGVKD were looked up in the germline V gene. Of note for this clone: This clone's antigen is unknown. The sample holds no much larger clone one base away, and base qualities are not on file.

The CDR3 regions of human TCRbeta chains were analyzed by immunosequencing. The paper's data handling went like this. Repertoire TCRs were matched against a reference library of SARS-CoV-2-specific TCRs generated with the MIRA antigen-specificity platform. Breadth was defined as the fraction of unique TCRs that were SARS-CoV-2-associated. Depth was defined as the fraction of total T cells that were SARS-CoV-2-associated. Using the MIRA data, each spike-specific TCR was assigned both to the spike region to which the TCR was reactive and to a CD4 or CD8 class. Log10-transformed breadth and depth values were compared by one-way ANOVA with Sidak's multiple comparisons tests. As stored in TCRdb, this immuneACCESS dataset retains in-frame rearrangements with V and J assigned. A fraction of the clones does not appear; measured against another copy, unresolved V genes explain less than half of the discrepancy, and the remainder lacks a known reason. The D gene and trimming were derived from the DNA, and the V and J assignments and clone size from that table. The sample data list roughly 140,000 clones, and around 91% of these were observed just once. The top ten clones comprise around 5.2% of the sample.

This material consisted of peripheral blood, taken on day 0 of AZD1222 vaccination. The sequence came from an adult in good health. The chain links TRBV10-3 with TRBJ2-5; the junction holds 15 bases that match TRBD2. Here is the DNA: TGTGCCATCAGCCGGACTAGCGGGAGGGAAGAGACCCAGTACTTC. It codes for CAISRTSGREETQYF.